The count of the clone carrying this TCR beta chain is one. Its antigen is unidentified. These data originate in a study of cytomegalovirus exposure and HLA in healthy donors. The CDR3 runs to 13 residues. Germline V gene lookup returns CDR1 SQVTM and CDR2 ANQGSEA. The V and J ends lost 6 bases and 2 bases respectively, with 11 bases between them. General observations from the study: Most TCR sequences were seen very rarely across donors, but some public TCRs occurred in many.

Everyone who donated was a healthy bone marrow donor. The PCR was carried out with 60 Vbeta primers and 13 Jbeta primers. Original handling: A follow-up analysis tallied tens of millions of unique TCR beta chains, roughly 11 million shared. This table comes from immunoSEQ multiplex PCR, and its TCRdb copy is limited to in-frame clones, with some not included. V, J and clone size derive from that table, while D and trimming were established from the DNA sequence. The sample shows 110,000 to 150,000 clones, about two thirds of them seen only once. The chain links TRBV29-1 to TRBJ1-3; D not resolved. The sequencing sample was made of PBMCs. The receptor comes from a man aged 55 to 70 in good health and CMV-seronegative. CDR3 residues: CSVAEGAGNTIYF. In DNA, the CDR3 is TGCAGCGTCGCAGAGGGTGCTGGAAACACCATATATTTT.